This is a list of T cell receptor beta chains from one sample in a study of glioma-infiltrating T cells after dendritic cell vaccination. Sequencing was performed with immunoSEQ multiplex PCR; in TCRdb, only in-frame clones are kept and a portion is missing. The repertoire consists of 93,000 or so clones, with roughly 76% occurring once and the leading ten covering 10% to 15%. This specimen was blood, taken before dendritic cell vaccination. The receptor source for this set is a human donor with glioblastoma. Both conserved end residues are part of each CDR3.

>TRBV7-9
CASRDLGGYMSYGYTF
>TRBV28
CASSLSREGYTF
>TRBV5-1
CASSETAGYTGELFF
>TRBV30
CAWSVGQGNSHEQYF
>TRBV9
CASSPTSFPATGELFF
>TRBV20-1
CSASVQETQYF
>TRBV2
CADARGGGFQETQYF
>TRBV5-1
CASSLSGDSNQPQHF
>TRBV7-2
CASSLAGSYGYTF
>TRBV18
CASSNPRGTEAFF
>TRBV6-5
CASSFDGDRGRQFF
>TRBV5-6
CASSFGGTGNTIYF